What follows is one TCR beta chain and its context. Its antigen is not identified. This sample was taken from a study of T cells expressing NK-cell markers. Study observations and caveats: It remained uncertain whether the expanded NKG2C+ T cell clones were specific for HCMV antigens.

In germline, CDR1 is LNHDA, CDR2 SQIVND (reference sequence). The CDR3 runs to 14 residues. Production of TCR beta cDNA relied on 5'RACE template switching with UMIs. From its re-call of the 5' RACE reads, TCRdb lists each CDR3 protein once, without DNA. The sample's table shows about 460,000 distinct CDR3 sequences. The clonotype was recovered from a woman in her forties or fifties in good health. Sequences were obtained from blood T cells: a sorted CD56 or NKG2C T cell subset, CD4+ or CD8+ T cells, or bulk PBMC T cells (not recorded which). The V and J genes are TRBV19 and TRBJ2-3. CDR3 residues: CATSGSWGTDTQYF.